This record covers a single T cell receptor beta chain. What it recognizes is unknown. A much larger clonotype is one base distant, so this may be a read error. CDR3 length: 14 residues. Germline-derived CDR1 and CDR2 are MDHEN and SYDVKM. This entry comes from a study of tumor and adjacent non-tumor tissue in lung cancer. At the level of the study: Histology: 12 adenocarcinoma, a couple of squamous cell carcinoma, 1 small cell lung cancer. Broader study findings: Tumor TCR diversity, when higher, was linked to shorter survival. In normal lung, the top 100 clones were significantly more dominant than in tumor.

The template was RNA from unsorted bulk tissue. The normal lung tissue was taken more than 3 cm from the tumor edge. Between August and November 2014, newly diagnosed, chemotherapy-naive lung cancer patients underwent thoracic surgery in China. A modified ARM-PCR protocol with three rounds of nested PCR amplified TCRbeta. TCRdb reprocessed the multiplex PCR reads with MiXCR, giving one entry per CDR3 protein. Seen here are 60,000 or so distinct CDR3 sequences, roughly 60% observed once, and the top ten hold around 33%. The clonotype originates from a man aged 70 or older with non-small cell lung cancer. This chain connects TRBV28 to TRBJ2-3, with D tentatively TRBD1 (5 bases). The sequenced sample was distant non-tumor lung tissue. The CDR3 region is CASSLMRETDTRYF. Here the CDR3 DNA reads TGTGCCAGCAGTTTAATGAGAGAGACAGATACGCGGTATTTT.